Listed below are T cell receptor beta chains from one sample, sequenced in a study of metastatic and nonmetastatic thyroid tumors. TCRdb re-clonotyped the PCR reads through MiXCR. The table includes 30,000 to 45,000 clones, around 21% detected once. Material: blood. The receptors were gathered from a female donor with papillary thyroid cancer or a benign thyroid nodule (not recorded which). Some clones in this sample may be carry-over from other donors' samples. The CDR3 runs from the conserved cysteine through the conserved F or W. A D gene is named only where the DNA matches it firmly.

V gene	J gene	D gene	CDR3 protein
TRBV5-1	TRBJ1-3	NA	CASSLDRASSGNTIYF
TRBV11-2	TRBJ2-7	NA	CASRFGTKGPYEQYF
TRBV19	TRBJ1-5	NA	CASSGRGLESNQPQHF
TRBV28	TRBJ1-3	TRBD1	CASSMGQGGGNTIYF
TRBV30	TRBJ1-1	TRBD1	CAWSGAGGTFF
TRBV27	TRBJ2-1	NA	CASSLGGALSEQFF
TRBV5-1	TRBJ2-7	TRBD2	CASSVSGKSYEQYF
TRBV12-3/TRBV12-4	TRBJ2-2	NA	CASQVMFGLTGELFF
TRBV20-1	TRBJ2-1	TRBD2	CSVQPLSSGDTYEQFF
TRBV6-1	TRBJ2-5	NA	CASRERDVQETQYF
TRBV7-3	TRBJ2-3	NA	CASSPIRDPSTDTQYF
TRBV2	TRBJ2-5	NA	CASRSRAGGEETQYF
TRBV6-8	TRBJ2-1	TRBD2	CASSDQQGLVYNEQFF
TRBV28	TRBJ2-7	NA	CASSPWGAGSREQYF
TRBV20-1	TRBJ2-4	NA	CSAPGRAKNIQYF
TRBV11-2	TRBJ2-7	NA	CASSLFQSRIISYEQYF
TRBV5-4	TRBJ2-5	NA	CASSLGGGLGGTQYF
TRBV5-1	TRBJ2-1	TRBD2	CASSLPTSGRAHNEQFF
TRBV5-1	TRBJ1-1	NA	CASSYLDGNTEAFF
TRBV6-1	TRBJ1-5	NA	CASTSSRDTDSNQPQHF